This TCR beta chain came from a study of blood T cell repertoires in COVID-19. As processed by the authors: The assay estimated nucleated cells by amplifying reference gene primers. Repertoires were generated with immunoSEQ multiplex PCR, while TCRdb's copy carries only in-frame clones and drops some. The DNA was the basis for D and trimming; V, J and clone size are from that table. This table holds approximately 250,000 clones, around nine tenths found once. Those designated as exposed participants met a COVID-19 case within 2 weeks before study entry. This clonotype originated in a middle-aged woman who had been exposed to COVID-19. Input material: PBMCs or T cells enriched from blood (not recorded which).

The CDR3 DNA follows: TGTGCCAGCAGGGGACTAGCGGGGGGGCGCAATGAGCAGTTCTTC. Its protein product is CASRGLAGGRNEQFF. The chain uses TRBV3-1 (or the pseudogene TRBV3-2) and TRBJ2-1, with 16 bases lining up with TRBD2. This CDR3 is 15 amino acids long. Trimming cost V 6 bases and J 6 bases; bases outside gene matches: 2. Germline V gene data show CDR1 as LGHDT and CDR2 as YNNKEL (reference sequence).